The 13 T cell receptor beta chains in this list originate from one sample, sequenced in a study of blood T cell repertoires in COVID-19. Assay: immunoSEQ multiplex PCR; the TCRdb copy retains only in-frame clones and omits some. The data show approximately 270,000 clones, 80% to 90% seen once. Sequenced material: PBMCs or T cells enriched from blood (not recorded which). Every receptor here comes from a woman aged 50 to 60 who had recovered from COVID-19.

A remark on this clone: The CDR3 end shows no conserved phenylalanine or tryptophan, and so a read error is likely. The limits of the CDR3 on the DNA are not certain, so only TCRdb's listed CDR3 is given. The V gene is TRBV20-1, the J gene TRBJ2-2; the table's D call, TRBD1, was not checked against the DNA. The CDR3 is 10 amino acids in total, end residues counted. Germline CDR1 reads DFQATT; CDR2 reads SNEGSKA (reference sequence). CDR3 residues: CSARIGGPWV.

The V gene is TRBV19, the J gene TRBJ2-2; no definite D call. V lost 1 base, J lost 1 base, and 4 bases lay in between. Germline values: CDR1 LNHDA, CDR2 SQIVND (reference sequence). CDR3 length: 14 residues. The CDR3 sequence: CASSIGRNTGELFF. CDR3 nucleotide sequence: TGTGCCAGTAGTATAGGGAGGAACACCGGGGAGCTGTTTTTT.

This chain joins TRBV27 and TRBJ2-7; possible D gene TRBD2, 7 bases. The length of the CDR3 is 17 residues. V was cut by 5 bases and J by 0 bases, with 20 bases left in between. Germline V gene data show CDR1 as MNHEY and CDR2 as SMNVEV (reference sequence). The CDR3, as DNA: TGTGCCAGCAGTCAGACCTTCGGGGGGCCTAGCTCCTACGAGCAGTACTTC. Its translation: CASSQTFGGPSSYEQYF.

The sample holds one count of this clone. In nucleotides, the CDR3 is TGTGCTAGTGGTAACCGGGACAGGGAATTCTTC. Residues: CASGNRDREFF. The chain links TRBV12-5 to TRBJ2-1; the match to TRBD1 covers 9 bases. Germline assignment: CDR1 LGHNT and CDR2 FRNRAP. This CDR3 spans 11 amino acids. V gave up 5 bases and J gave up 16 bases; unmatched junction bases: 6.

This sequence joins TRBV2 and TRBJ1-2, with TRBD1 as a possible D gene (5 bases). The CDR3 covers 12 residues. Trimming took off 3 bases at V and 8 bases at J, with 10 bases between the two ends. CDR1 is SNHLY and CDR2 is FYNNEI in the germline V gene. This chain's CDR3 is CASSDPGLGYTF. The CDR3 DNA is TGTGCCAGCAGTGATCCAGGGCTCGGCTACACCTTC.

The chain has TRBV25-1 and TRBJ1-6; D remains ambiguous. The CDR3 sequence is 18 residues long. Trimming pared 2 bases from V and 0 bases from J, leaving 14 bases between. Germline V gene sequence: CDR1 MGHDK, CDR2 SYGVNS. The CDR3 sequence is CASSEGVYMSSYNSPLHF. Here the CDR3 DNA reads TGTGCCAGCAGTGAAGGTGTTTATATGAGCTCCTATAATTCACCCCTCCACTTT.

The rearrangement joins TRBV5-6 to TRBJ2-3; the D gene is possibly TRBD2 (5 bases). The CDR3 covers 15 residues. Germline V CDR1 and CDR2: SGHDT, YYEEEE. The V gene lost 2 bases and the J gene lost 6 bases, with 16 bases spanning the gap. CDR3 loop: CASSLRSGSRDTQYF. The CDR3 nucleotides are TGTGCCAGCAGCTTACGTAGTGGGAGTAGGGATACGCAGTATTTT. The full variable domain, in which reference TRBV5-6 and TRBJ2-3 provide the parts outside the CDR3, is DAGVTQSPTHLIKTRGQQVTLRCSPKSGHDTVSWYQQALGQGPQFIFQYYEEEERQRGNFPDRFSGHQFPNYSSELNVNALLLGDSALYLCASSLRSGSRDTQYFGPGTRLTVL.

CDR3 residues: CASTPDRGQGNTIYF. CDR3 sequence (DNA): TGTGCCAGCACCCCGGACAGGGGGCAAGGAAACACCATATATTTT. The gene calls are TRBV6-5 and TRBJ1-3; 11 nucleotides match TRBD1. The CDR3 has 15 amino acids. Germline V gene data show CDR1 as MNHEY and CDR2 as SVGAGI. After removal of 7 bases from V and 4 bases from J, the junction contained 6 bases not matched to a gene.

The chain carries TRBV27 and TRBJ1-2, with D possibly matching TRBD1 (6 bases). Trimming left V 2 bases short and J 0 bases short, with 13 bases between. Germline V gene sequence: CDR1 MNHEY, CDR2 SMNVEV (reference sequence). CDR3 size: 16 residues. CDR3 nucleotide sequence: TGTGCCAGCAGTTTAAAATTTACAGGGTCTAACTATGGCTACACCTTC. Its translation: CASSLKFTGSNYGYTF.

The genes are TRBV4-1 and TRBJ1-5; the D is unclear. The ends were cut back, 1 base at V and 4 bases at J, with 11 bases in the middle. This CDR3 spans 15 amino acids. Germline CDR1 is MGHRA and CDR2 is YSYEKL. The CDR3 bases are TGCGCCAGCAGCCAAGGGAGTCCCGATAATCAGCCCCAGCATTTT. Its protein is CASSQGSPDNQPQHF.

The chain links TRBV9 to TRBJ2-1, with 14 positions matching TRBD2. Trimming removed 4 bases from V and 8 bases from J; junction bases left unmatched: 17. The CDR3 has 19 residues. Germline V gene lookup returns CDR1 SGDLS and CDR2 YYNGEE. Here the CDR3 reads CASSINRGTSGSTVDEQFF. For the CDR3, the DNA is TGTGCCAGCAGCATCAATAGGGGGACTAGCGGGAGTACGGTAGATGAGCAGTTCTTC.

The V gene is TRBV7-8, the J gene TRBJ2-7; 7 positions agree with TRBD2. CDR1 is SGHVS and CDR2 is FQNEAQ in the germline V gene. Unmatched junction bases numbered 10, after V lost 6 bases and J lost 5 bases. This CDR3 is 14 amino acids long. The CDR3 protein is CASRPWRESDEQYF. The CDR3 nucleotides are TGTGCCAGCAGGCCGTGGCGGGAGTCGGACGAGCAGTACTTC.

V gene TRBV28 combines with J gene TRBJ2-3; 7 nucleotides match TRBD2. Germline assignment: CDR1 MDHEN and CDR2 SYDVKM. V dropped 7 bases and J dropped 3; count of bases not matched to a gene: 7. The length of the CDR3 is 14 residues. The CDR3 loop reads CASTLGGNTDTQYF. CDR3 coding DNA: TGTGCCAGCACCCTGGGGGGGAATACAGATACGCAGTATTTT.